This T cell receptor beta chain was identified in a study of T cell responses to AZD1222 COVID-19 vaccine. Only in-frame clones appear in the TCRdb table, and some are missing; sequencing was by immunoSEQ multiplex PCR. The sample lists fewer than 80,000 clones; about 91% were seen once. Germline V gene lookup returns CDR1 LNHDA and CDR2 SQIVND (reference sequence). This CDR3 spans 14 amino acids. J gave up 2 bases and V 4 bases, and 5 bases lay outside the gene matches. The J gene is TRBJ2-7, the V gene TRBV19, with TRBD1 matching over 7 bases. The receptor's source is an adult who received the MenACWY meningococcal vaccine as a control. Specimen: peripheral blood, collected 28 days after the second dose of the MenACWY control vaccine. The CDR3 sequence is CASSTRQGPYEQYF. CDR3 coding DNA: TGTGCCAGTAGTACCCGACAGGGACCCTACGAGCAGTACTTC.